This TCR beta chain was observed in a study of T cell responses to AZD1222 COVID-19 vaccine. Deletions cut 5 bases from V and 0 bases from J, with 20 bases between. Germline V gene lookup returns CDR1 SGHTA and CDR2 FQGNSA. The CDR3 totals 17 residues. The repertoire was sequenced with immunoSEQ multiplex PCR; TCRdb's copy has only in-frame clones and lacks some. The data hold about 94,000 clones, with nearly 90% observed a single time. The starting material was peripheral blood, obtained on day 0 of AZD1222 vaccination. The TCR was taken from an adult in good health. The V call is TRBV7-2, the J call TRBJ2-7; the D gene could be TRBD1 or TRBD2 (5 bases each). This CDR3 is CASSPGTARKGSYEQYF. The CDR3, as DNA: TGTGCCAGCAGCCCTGGGACGGCTAGGAAGGGCTCCTACGAGCAGTACTTC.